This is a list of T cell receptor beta chains from one sample in a study of blood T cell repertoires in COVID-19. The repertoire was sequenced with immunoSEQ multiplex PCR; TCRdb's copy has only in-frame clones and lacks some. Among 200,000 to 300,000 clones, about 83% were seen once, and the ten largest hold around 5.2%. The source material was peripheral blood. The receptors come from a human donor in a cohort sampled during active COVID-19. Each CDR3 is given with its conserved first and last residue.

TRBJ2-2 | TRBV10-3 | CAISDSPLAENTGELFF
TRBJ2-3 | TRBV5-1 | CASSLRTEGTDTQYF
TRBJ2-3 | TRBV30 | CACEGGTSGGPTFSTDTQYF
TRBJ2-3 | TRBV3-1/TRBV3-2 | CASSQLLAGVADTQYF
TRBJ2-6 | TRBV11-1 | CASSLEMSSGANVLTF
TRBJ2-7 | TRBV6-1 | CASSEGPTSPYEQYF
TRBJ1-6 | TRBV2 | CASSWTSDNSPLHF
TRBJ1-3 | TRBV27 | CASRSTGNTIYF
TRBJ2-2 | TRBV6-5 | CASVRRQNTGELFF
TRBJ2-5 | TRBV28 | CASSLIGSEETQYF
TRBJ1-3 | TRBV18 | CASSYLRTVSGNTIYF
TRBJ2-5 | TRBV7-2 | CASSWLAGQGETQYF
TRBJ1-1 | TRBV2 | CASSVQAQAFF
TRBJ1-4 | TRBV5-8 | CASSPKGQGTEKLFF
TRBJ1-3 | TRBV6-6 | CASSYEGDRGRNTIYF
TRBJ2-2 | TRBV7-3 | CASSPLGTTGELFF
TRBJ2-7 | TRBV4-2 | CASSQPGTSGRGEQYF
TRBJ2-6 | TRBV18 | CASSHDSSGANVLTF
TRBJ2-4 | TRBV7-2 | CASSNRDSSPIQYF
TRBJ2-5 | TRBV5-1 | CASRLTGAQETQYF
TRBJ2-5 | TRBV9 | CASSVASGGAWETQYF
TRBJ1-2 | TRBV6-4 | CASSDEKTGYYGYTF
TRBJ1-3 | TRBV18 | CASSPLEAVSGNTIYF
TRBJ2-5 | TRBV4-1 | CASSQDMTADQETQYF
TRBJ2-1 | TRBV19 | CASSPDRGRSYNEQFF
TRBJ2-2 | TRBV7-9 | CASRLTGGTSNTGELFF
TRBJ2-1 | TRBV14 | CASSPRTRGVQFF
TRBJ2-3 | TRBV5-1 | CASSLAVRTVVTDTQYF
TRBJ2-2 | TRBV7-3 | CASSFGQHTGELFF
TRBJ1-1 | TRBV5-1 | CASSLEGAPGSPEAFF
TRBJ1-5 | TRBV5-5 | CASSLGQGSGQPQHF
TRBJ2-6 | TRBV12-3/TRBV12-4 | CASSGDGANVLTF
TRBJ2-3 | TRBV5-1 | CASSSTGIRTDTQYF
TRBJ2-1 | TRBV7-9 | CASSRRPPGLATGNEQFF
TRBJ2-7 | TRBV3-1/TRBV3-2 | CASSQGSGEGGEQYF
TRBJ2-7 | TRBV5-1 | CASSTQSGVGYEQYF
TRBJ2-3 | TRBV5-1 | CASSLVAGSFTDTQYF
TRBJ1-2 | TRBV5-4 | CASKPGGQGAFNYGYTF
TRBJ2-2 | TRBV19 | CASSTPSGRTGELFF
TRBJ2-2 | TRBV6-5 | CASSNSLDRVTGELFF
TRBJ1-1 | TRBV7-3 | CASSDRRNTEAFF
TRBJ1-2 | TRBV5-1 | CASLDPGSFSYGYTF
TRBJ2-5 | TRBV5-1 | CASSDLAGTQETQYF